The next 2 T cell receptor beta chains were all read from a single sample in a study of T cell changes during pregnancy in multiple sclerosis (dated by TCRdb to between 2019 and 2020). Receptor amplification or capture employed the immunoSEQ multiplex PCR assay. As stored in TCRdb, this immuneACCESS dataset retains in-frame rearrangements with V and J assigned. A fraction of the clones does not appear; measured against another copy, unresolved V genes explain less than half of the discrepancy, and the remainder lacks a known reason. The sample has around 60,000 clones on record, 92% of them singletons. The top ten clonotypes cover 1.4% of the sample. The sequenced sample was peripheral blood, obtained in the second trimester of pregnancy. The receptor set was obtained from a female donor with multiple sclerosis, enrolled in a pregnancy study.

The chain couples TRBV7-2 to TRBJ2-5; 8 bases align to TRBD2. After removal of 5 bases from V and 5 bases from J, the junction contained 4 bases not matched to a gene. The CDR3 totals 13 residues. Germline values: CDR1 SGHTA, CDR2 FQGNSA. CDR3 protein: CASSPGLAETQYF. CDR3 DNA sequence: TGTGCCAGCAGCCCCGGACTAGCCGAGACCCAGTACTTC.

The V call is TRBV19, the J call TRBJ2-3, with a tentative D call TRBD2 (6 bases). Per the germline V gene, CDR1 is LNHDA and CDR2 is SQIVND (reference sequence). The CDR3 has 15 residues. V was pared by 3 bases and J by 4 bases, with 14 bases between. The CDR3 coding sequence is TGTGCCAGTAGTATGCCCGGGAGTTGGGCAGATACGCAGTATTTT. The encoded protein is CASSMPGSWADTQYF.